The present T cell receptor (beta chain) was sequenced within a study of early T cells in non-severe SARS-CoV-2 infection. Findings of the study overall: Using VDJdb, the matching emphasized anti-spike CD8 responses while missing private and CD4 specificities.

The table lists this clonotype with a few counts. Its antigen is currently unknown. The TCR library protocol attached unique molecular identifiers to the individual cDNA molecules. TCRdb analysed the 5' RACE reads with MiXCR anew, one entry per CDR3 protein. The sample yields about 68,000 distinct CDR3 sequences, approximately 11% seen once. Unmatched junction bases numbered 5, after V lost 0 bases and J lost 8 bases. The germline gives CDR1 SGHTA, CDR2 FQGNSA. The CDR3 totals 15 residues. The chain uses TRBV7-2 and TRBJ2-1; the match to TRBD2 covers 9 bases. The sequenced sample consisted of whole blood. The clonotype was recovered from an adult who was a healthcare worker with PCR-confirmed SARS-CoV-2 infection or an uninfected control (not recorded which). The CDR3 region has the DNA TGTGCCAGCAGCTTAGCTAGCGGGAGCTTCTATGAGCAGTTCTTC. Protein product: CASSLASGSFYEQFF.